Listed here are 26 T cell receptor beta chains from one sample, sequenced in a study of Ad26.COV2.S vaccination and SARS-CoV-2 variants. Treatment described: roughly 20 received Ad26.COV2.S at low or high dose, single or two shots; about 5 received placebo; per-sample allocation not given. At day 63 after the first vaccine or placebo injection, samples were drawn. Sequencing used immunoSEQ multiplex PCR; TCRdb keeps in-frame clones, though not all of them. The sample consists of 300,000 to 500,000 clones, less than 90% of them appearing once. The sequencing here drew on peripheral blood, taken in a trial of Ad26.COV2.S vaccine versus placebo. Source of these receptors: a person aged 18-60 years who received the Ad26.COV2.S COVID-19 vaccine or a placebo.

The rearrangement joins TRBV19 to TRBJ1-1; 8 bases are a match to TRBD1. V lost 8 bases, J lost 5 bases, and 10 bases stayed unmatched. Germline assignment: CDR1 LNHDA and CDR2 SQIVND (reference sequence). This CDR3 region has 14 residues. The CDR3 sequence: CASSEDRGVTEAFF. In DNA form, the CDR3 reads TGTGCCAGTTCAGAAGACAGGGGAGTAACTGAAGCTTTCTTT.

Note on this clone: The sample holds other DNA sequences that translate to the same CDR3. The J gene is TRBJ2-1, the V gene TRBV27, with 10 nucleotides matching TRBD1. V was pared by 5 bases and J by 3 bases, with 1 base of the junction left unmatched. The V gene's germline CDR1 is MNHEY and CDR2 SMNVEV (reference sequence). The CDR3 totals 14 residues. The CDR3 DNA reads as TGTGCCAGCAGTCGGGACAGGGGCTACAATGAGCAGTTCTTC. Residues: CASSRDRGYNEQFF.

The rearrangement links TRBV5-1 to TRBJ2-3, with D possibly TRBD2 on 6 matching bases. Per germline, CDR1 SGHRS and CDR2 YFSETQ. The V end was cut by 1 base, the J end by 2 bases, with 11 bases between. The CDR3 totals 15 residues. The CDR3 spells CASSLLGRPTDTQYF. The CDR3 region has the DNA TGCGCCAGCAGCTTGCTCGGGAGACCCACAGATACGCAGTATTTT.

On this clone itself: This could be a read error, since a much larger clone is one nucleotide away. The chain couples TRBV5-6 to TRBJ2-1; 7 nucleotides agree with TRBD2. The CDR3 spans 12 residues. Germline lookup yields CDR1 SGHDT and CDR2 YYEEEE. The J segment lost 5 bases and the V segment lost 4 bases, leaving 0 bases of the junction unmatched. This CDR3 is CASSGLDNEQFF. CDR3 in DNA: TGTGCCAGCAGCGGACTAGACAATGAGCAGTTCTTC.

The V and J genes are TRBV10-1 and TRBJ1-2, with 9 bases identical to TRBD1. This CDR3 has 13 amino acids. V dropped 3 bases and J dropped 6; count of bases not matched to a gene: 2. CDR1 and CDR2 from the germline V gene are WNHNN and SYGVQD (reference sequence). The CDR3 sequence is CASSEGTGNGYTF. CDR3 DNA sequence: TGCGCCAGCAGTGAAGGGACAGGGAATGGCTACACCTTC.

The rearrangement uses TRBV27 and TRBJ1-4, with D possibly matching TRBD1 (5 bases). Trimming stripped 10 bases from V and 3 bases from J, with 12 bases between. Germline V CDR1 and CDR2: MNHEY, SMNVEV (reference sequence). CDR3 length: 13 residues. The chain's CDR3 is CATYRPANEKLFF. The DNA of the CDR3 is TGTGCCACTTACAGGCCCGCTAATGAAAAACTGTTTTTT.

This chain connects TRBV7-9 to TRBJ1-1; the match to TRBD1 covers 12 bases. The germline CDR1 and CDR2 sequences are SEHNR and FQNEAQ (reference sequence). The CDR3 has 16 amino acids. The V segment lost 5 bases and the J segment 4 bases; nucleotides outside the gene matches: 8. CDR3 coding DNA: TGTGCCAGCAGCCCCCGGGACAGGGGGCTAAGCACTGAAGCTTTCTTT. This sequence encodes CASSPRDRGLSTEAFF.

Here the CDR3 DNA reads TGTGCCAGCAGTCCTACAGATACGCAGTATTTT. Amino acids: CASSPTDTQYF. V is TRBV11-2 and J is TRBJ2-3, with D hard to call. Germline assignment: CDR1 SGHAT and CDR2 FQNNGV. Between the trimmed V and J ends, which lost 6 bases and 3 bases, there was a span of 4 bases. This CDR3 comprises 11 residues. Filled out from reference TRBV11-2 and TRBJ2-3, the complete variable domain reads EAGVAQSPRYKIIEKRQSVAFWCNPISGHATLYWYQQILGQGPKLLIQFQNNGVVDDSQLPKDRFSAERLKGVDSTLKIQPAKLEDSAVYLCASSPTDTQYFGPGTRLTVL.

The rearrangement joins TRBV27 to TRBJ2-7, with TRBD2 matching 9 bases. The V gene end was trimmed by 5 bases and the J gene end by 4 bases; junction bases not matched to a gene: 15. The CDR3 extends over 17 amino acids. CDR1 and CDR2 from the germline V gene are MNHEY and SMNVEV (reference sequence). DNA of the CDR3: TGTGCCAGCAGTACCCACTCCCTAGCGGGGCCTGGGTACGAGCAGTACTTC. As protein: CASSTHSLAGPGYEQYF.

The genes are TRBV5-1 and TRBJ1-2; weak D call: TRBD1 (6 bases). The CDR3 extends over 13 amino acids. Trimming took 4 bases from V and 5 from J, leaving 12 bases between them. The germline V gene encodes CDR1 SGHRS and CDR2 YFSETQ. CDR3: CASSPGTPYGYTF. DNA of the CDR3: TGCGCCAGCAGCCCGGGGACACCTTATGGCTACACCTTC.

J is TRBJ2-1 and V is TRBV6-2 or TRBV6-3; TRBD2 matches at 9 bases. Trimming at V came to 5 bases and at J to 7 bases, leaving 6 bases not matched to a gene. The germline gives CDR1 MNHEY, CDR2 SVGEGT. The length of the CDR3 is 14 residues. The CDR3 nucleotides read TGTGCCAGCAGTCGTCCTAGCGGGATTAATGAGCAGTTCTTC. Its protein is CASSRPSGINEQFF.

The chain links TRBV6-5 to TRBJ2-3; D ambiguous. Trimming cost V 1 base and J 6 bases, with 14 bases left between them. CDR1 is MNHEY, CDR2 SVGAGI, per germline. This CDR3 comprises 15 residues. The DNA for the CDR3 is TGTGCCAGCAGTTACTTTGGGCCGCAATCGGATACGCAGTATTTT. Amino acids: CASSYFGPQSDTQYF.

This clone has only a few counts. Other DNA sequences in the same sample also yield this CDR3. The chain recombines TRBV6-1 with TRBJ1-5; D ambiguous. CDR1 MNHNS and CDR2 SASEGT come from the germline V gene. The ends were cut back, 3 bases at V and 7 bases at J, with 4 bases in the middle. The CDR3 extends over 11 amino acids. DNA for the CDR3: TGTGCCAGCAGTGAGGGGCAGCCCCAGCATTTT. It encodes CASSEGQPQHF.

The CDR3 region has the DNA TGTGCCAGCTCACCGGGGCAGGACCCTCTCCTCTACGAGCAGTACTTC. Translated: CASSPGQDPLLYEQYF. The chain recombines TRBV18 with TRBJ2-7; D is perhaps TRBD1 (5 bases). V was cut by 3 bases and J by 3 bases, with 18 bases left in between. This CDR3 is built from 16 residues. Germline CDR1 and CDR2: KGHSH and LQKENI.

The CDR3 DNA follows: TGTGCCAGCAGTCCCGGGACAGGGGGCGAGCAGTACTTC. Encoded protein: CASSPGTGGEQYF. The rearrangement links TRBV7-9 to TRBJ2-7; 11 bases match TRBD1. This CDR3 contains 13 residues. V dropped 6 bases and J dropped 6; count of bases not matched to a gene: 4. Germline assignment: CDR1 SEHNR and CDR2 FQNEAQ (reference sequence). The variable domain in full, with the rest retrieved from reference TRBV7-9 and TRBJ2-7, is DTGVSQNPRHKITKRGQNVTFRCDPISEHNRLYWYRQTLGQGPEFLTYFQNEAQLEKSRLLSDRFSAERPKGSFSTLEIQRTEQGDSAMYLCASSPGTGGEQYFGPGTRLTVT.

The chain is built from TRBV4-1 and TRBJ2-1; 8 bases are a match to TRBD2. V trimming: 0 bases; J trimming: 8 bases; junction bases outside the gene matches: 15. The length of the CDR3 is 18 residues. Germline values: CDR1 MGHRA, CDR2 YSYEKL. The CDR3 sequence is CASSQDLPGTRGGYEQFF. DNA of the CDR3: TGCGCCAGCAGCCAAGATCTACCCGGGACTAGGGGTGGTTATGAGCAGTTCTTC.

The V and J genes are TRBV24-1 and TRBJ2-2; perhaps TRBD1 as D (6 bases). CDR1 is KGHDR and CDR2 is SFDVKD in the germline V gene. This CDR3 spans 14 amino acids. V lost 5 bases and J 4 bases, leaving 10 bases between the germline ends. The CDR3 spells CATSGPTGTGELFF. The CDR3 region has the DNA TGTGCCACCAGTGGCCCGACAGGCACCGGGGAGCTGTTTTTT.

This clone was counted once. The gene calls are TRBV11-2 and TRBJ2-7; 14 nucleotides line up with TRBD2. CDR1 is SGHAT, CDR2 FQNNGV, per germline. There are 19 residues in the CDR3. V was pared by 4 bases and J by 0 bases, with 11 bases of the junction left unmatched. The chain's CDR3 is CASSSDQGLAGVFSYEQYF. The CDR3 coding sequence is TGTGCCAGCAGCTCAGACCAGGGACTAGCGGGGGTCTTCTCCTACGAGCAGTACTTC.

V and J are TRBV27 and TRBJ1-6, with 11 bases matching TRBD1. The germline V gene encodes CDR1 MNHEY and CDR2 SMNVEV (reference sequence). With V trimmed by 5 bases and J by 12 bases, 6 bases remained unmatched. CDR3 length: 14 residues. The CDR3 DNA reads TGTGCCAGCAGTATCTCGGACAGGGGGCTACCCCTCCACTTT. Translation: CASSISDRGLPLHF.

V gene TRBV10-3 combines with J gene TRBJ2-7; D not resolved. V dropped 8 bases and J dropped 2 bases, with 28 bases sitting between them. CDR1 ENHRY and CDR2 SYGVKD come from the germline V gene. CDR3 length: 18 amino acids. The CDR3 loop reads CAIVMPQPLVGSTYEQYF. As DNA, the CDR3 is TGTGCCATCGTGATGCCACAGCCCTTGGTAGGGTCTACCTACGAGCAGTACTTC.

For the CDR3, the DNA is TGTGCCAGCAGCCCGACAGGGGGCTCTGGGGCCAACGTCCTGACTTTC. This sequence encodes CASSPTGGSGANVLTF. The chain uses TRBV7-2 and TRBJ2-6; 9 bases fit TRBD1. The CDR3 runs 16 residues. V gave up 5 bases and J gave up 0 bases; unmatched junction bases: 2. Looked up from germline, CDR1 is SGHTA and CDR2 is FQGNSA.

This clone appeared a single time. CDR3 loop: CASSIRTVDGTGELFF. CDR3 nucleotides: TGTGCCAGTAGTATTAGGACAGTCGACGGCACCGGGGAGCTGTTTTTT. The chain recombines TRBV19 with TRBJ2-2; TRBD1 might be the D (6 bases). CDR3 length: 16 amino acids. Trimming pared 3 bases from V and 4 bases from J, leaving 15 bases between. CDR1 is LNHDA, CDR2 SQIVND, per germline (reference sequence).

The chain's CDR3 is CASSPPGTSYEQYF. The CDR3 region has the DNA TGTGCCAGCTCACCACCCGGGACCTCCTACGAGCAGTACTTC. V usage is TRBV18 and J usage is TRBJ2-7; D assignment may be TRBD1 or TRBD2 (5 bases each). The CDR3 length is 14 residues. Trimming took off 0 bases at V and 0 bases at J, with 6 bases between the two ends. The V gene's germline CDR1 is KGHSH and CDR2 LQKENI.

The table lists this clone with a count of one. The V and J genes are TRBV13 and TRBJ1-3; D perhaps matches TRBD1 (5 bases). The CDR3 spans 12 residues. Germline-derived CDR1 and CDR2 are PRHDT and FYEKMQ (reference sequence). The V end was cut by 3 bases, the J end by 7 bases, with 7 bases between. CDR3 region: CASSFRVNTIYF. The CDR3 nucleotides are TGTGCCAGCAGCTTCAGGGTTAACACCATATATTTT.

The chain has TRBV12-3 or TRBV12-4 and TRBJ1-1; D remains unclear. The V and J ends lost 3 bases and 5 bases respectively, with 10 bases between them. CDR3 size: 13 residues. The CDR3 region has the DNA TGTGCCAGCAGTTTTAGCAGGCTAACTGAAGCTTTCTTT. It yields the protein CASSFSRLTEAFF.

V and J are TRBV18 and TRBJ2-3; a possible D gene is TRBD1 (5 bases). V was pared by 2 bases and J by 1 base, with 10 bases between. Germline values: CDR1 KGHSH, CDR2 LQKENI. The CDR3 loop spans 15 amino acids. CDR3 nucleotides: TGTGCCAGCTCACCAGCGACAGACCGCACAGATACGCAGTATTTT. Amino acid sequence: CASSPATDRTDTQYF.